This is a list of T cell receptor beta chains from one sample in a study of Ad26.COV2.S vaccination and SARS-CoV-2 variants. Repertoires were generated with immunoSEQ multiplex PCR, while TCRdb's copy carries only in-frame clones and drops some. The table lists about 480,000 clones, around 88% of them singletons. The sample in question was peripheral blood, obtained in a trial of Ad26.COV2.S vaccine versus placebo. The receptors here all came from a person aged 18-60 years who received the Ad26.COV2.S COVID-19 vaccine or a placebo. The CDR3 runs from the conserved cysteine through the conserved F or W. The D gene is left open where the match is weak. Only part of the rows carry a size: once, few, many, or a class if the clone is expanded.

clone_size: .
v_call: TRBV13
d_call: .
j_call: TRBJ2-6
cdr3_nt: TGTGCCAGCAGTACCTCCCGGGGCGCTGGGGCCAACGTCCTGACTTTC
cdr3_aa: CASSTSRGAGANVLTF

clone_size: .
v_call: TRBV4-3
d_call: TRBD1
j_call: TRBJ1-3
cdr3_nt: TGCGCCAGCAGCCAAGATATGGGGACAGAGCGAGGAAACACCATATATTTT
cdr3_aa: CASSQDMGTERGNTIYF

clone_size: .
v_call: TRBV19
d_call: TRBD2
j_call: TRBJ2-3
cdr3_nt: TGTGCCAGTAACCAAGGGACTAGCGGGAGGGCCGGAGGGAATACGCAGTATTTT
cdr3_aa: CASNQGTSGRAGGNTQYF

clone_size: .
v_call: TRBV5-4
d_call: .
j_call: TRBJ2-7
cdr3_nt: TGTGCCAGCAGCTTTATGGGCACGCCAGACAAAAAAGGCTACGAGCAGTACTTC
cdr3_aa: CASSFMGTPDKKGYEQYF

clone_size: .
v_call: TRBV28
d_call: .
j_call: TRBJ2-7
cdr3_nt: TGTGCCAGCAGTTTAAGCCAACTGGGGAGGGACAGGATAACCTACGAGCAGTACTTC
cdr3_aa: CASSLSQLGRDRITYEQYF

clone_size: .
v_call: TRBV5-4
d_call: .
j_call: TRBJ1-4
cdr3_nt: TGTGCCAGCAGCTTGGAGGGGGCAACTAATGAAAAACTGTTTTTT
cdr3_aa: CASSLEGATNEKLFF

clone_size: .
v_call: TRBV6-5
d_call: .
j_call: TRBJ1-6
cdr3_nt: TGTGCCAGCAATACAATTAATTCACCCCTCCACTTT
cdr3_aa: CASNTINSPLHF

clone_size: .
v_call: TRBV7-9
d_call: .
j_call: TRBJ2-5
cdr3_nt: TGTGCCAGCAGCTTAGCGGAAACCCAGTACTTC
cdr3_aa: CASSLAETQYF

clone_size: .
v_call: TRBV5-6
d_call: .
j_call: TRBJ2-7
cdr3_nt: TGTGCCAGCGGATCGCGACAACTAGCTATTTACGAGCAGTACTTC
cdr3_aa: CASGSRQLAIYEQYF

clone_size: .
v_call: TRBV28
d_call: .
j_call: TRBJ2-7
cdr3_nt: TGTGCCAGCAGACTAGATGCCACTATCGCCTCCTACGAGCAGTACTTC
cdr3_aa: CASRLDATIASYEQYF

clone_size: .
v_call: TRBV2
d_call: .
j_call: TRBJ2-1
cdr3_nt: TGTGCCTCCGCTCAGTCCTCCTACAATGAGCAGTTCTTC
cdr3_aa: CASAQSSYNEQFF

clone_size: .
v_call: TRBV5-1
d_call: .
j_call: TRBJ2-5
cdr3_nt: TGCGCCAGCAGCTTGGACCGTGAGTGGGGGGGCCAAGAGACTCAGTACTTC
cdr3_aa: CASSLDREWGGQETQYF

clone_size: once
v_call: TRBV6-5
d_call: .
j_call: TRBJ1-1
cdr3_nt: TGTGCCAGCCTGAGGGGCACTTCCTTCACTGAAGCTTTCTTT
cdr3_aa: CASLRGTSFTEAFF

clone_size: .
v_call: TRBV27
d_call: .
j_call: TRBJ1-1
cdr3_nt: TGTGCCAGCGCAGGGGAGATGGCTGAAGCTTTCTTT
cdr3_aa: CASAGEMAEAFF

clone_size: .
v_call: TRBV7-3
d_call: TRBD2
j_call: TRBJ2-1
cdr3_nt: TGTGCCAGCAGCTCCCTGGGATTTCGGACCGGGACTAGCGGTAACAATGAGCAGTTCTTC
cdr3_aa: CASSSLGFRTGTSGNNEQFF

clone_size: .
v_call: TRBV3-1/TRBV3-2
d_call: TRBD2
j_call: TRBJ2-7
cdr3_nt: TGTGCCAGCAGTTACGGGACTACCGGAATGGAGCAGTACTTC
cdr3_aa: CASSYGTTGMEQYF

clone_size: .
v_call: TRBV28
d_call: .
j_call: TRBJ1-5
cdr3_nt: TGTGCCAGCAGTTTGGGGGGTTACAATCAGCCCCAGCATTTT
cdr3_aa: CASSLGGYNQPQHF

clone_size: .
v_call: TRBV9
d_call: .
j_call: TRBJ2-1
cdr3_nt: TGTGCCAGCAGCGTACTAGATGAGCAGTTCTTC
cdr3_aa: CASSVLDEQFF

clone_size: .
v_call: TRBV29-1
d_call: .
j_call: TRBJ1-5
cdr3_nt: TGCAGCGTTTCGTTCCAGGGCACGAATCAGCCCCAGCATTTT
cdr3_aa: CSVSFQGTNQPQHF

clone_size: once
v_call: TRBV5-1
d_call: TRBD2
j_call: TRBJ2-3
cdr3_nt: TGCGCCAGCAGCTTGGGGCTAGCGGGCACTACAGATACGCAGTATTTT
cdr3_aa: CASSLGLAGTTDTQYF

clone_size: once
v_call: TRBV10-3
d_call: .
j_call: TRBJ2-6
cdr3_nt: TGTGCCATCAGTGACAGTGGGCCAGGGAAGGGGGCCAACGTCCTGACTTTC
cdr3_aa: CAISDSGPGKGANVLTF

clone_size: .
v_call: TRBV7-2
d_call: TRBD2
j_call: TRBJ2-7
cdr3_nt: TGTGCCAGCAGTCTGACTAGCGGGAGTCAGTCCTACGAGCAGTACTTC
cdr3_aa: CASSLTSGSQSYEQYF

clone_size: .
v_call: TRBV6-4
d_call: .
j_call: TRBJ1-1
cdr3_nt: TGTGCCAGCAGTGACTCGCGGAACACTGAAGCTTTCTTT
cdr3_aa: CASSDSRNTEAFF